This T cell receptor (beta chain) was profiled in a study of identifying expanded T cells in peripheral blood. The method was immunoSEQ multiplex PCR; TCRdb's version includes in-frame clones alone and lacks a portion of them. The sample yields about 90,000 clones, 70% to 90% seen once. Germline V gene lookup returns CDR1 LNHDA and CDR2 SQIVND (reference sequence). Trimming took off 0 bases at V and 0 bases at J, with 6 bases between the two ends. This CDR3 comprises 15 residues. Collection occurred without any documented infections or immune events in donors. The chain recombines TRBV19 with TRBJ1-5; D uncertain. Sequenced input: blood. The origin of this receptor is a person between 18 and 70 years old in good health. CDR3 protein: CASSIDVYSNQPQHF. The DNA of the CDR3 is TGTGCCAGTAGTATAGACGTTTATAGCAATCAGCCCCAGCATTTT.